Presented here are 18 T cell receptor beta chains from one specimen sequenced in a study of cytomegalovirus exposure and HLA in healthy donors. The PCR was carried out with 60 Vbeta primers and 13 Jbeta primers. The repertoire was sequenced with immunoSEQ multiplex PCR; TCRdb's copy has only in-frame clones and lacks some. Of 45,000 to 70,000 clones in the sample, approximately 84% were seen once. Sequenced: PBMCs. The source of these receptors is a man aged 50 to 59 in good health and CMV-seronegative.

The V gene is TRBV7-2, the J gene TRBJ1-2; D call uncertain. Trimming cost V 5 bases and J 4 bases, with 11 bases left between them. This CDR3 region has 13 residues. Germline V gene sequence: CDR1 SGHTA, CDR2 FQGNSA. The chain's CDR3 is CASSPQDFYGYTF. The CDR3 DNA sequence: TGTGCCAGCAGCCCCCAGGATTTCTATGGCTACACCTTC. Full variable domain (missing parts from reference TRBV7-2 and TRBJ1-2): GAGVSQSPSNKVTEKGKDVELRCDPISGHTALYWYRQSLGQGLEFLIYFQGNSAPDKSGLPSDRFSAERTGGSVSTLTIQRTQQEDSAVYLCASSPQDFYGYTFGSGTRLTVV.

The CDR3: CASLPPQAQAQYF. CDR3 bases: TGTGCCAGCCTGCCCCCGCAGGCTCAGGCCCAGTACTTC. The V call is TRBV2, the J call TRBJ2-5; D gene ambiguous. Germline CDR1 and CDR2: SNHLY and FYNNEI. V gave up 8 bases and J gave up 9 bases, with 19 bases separating them. The length of the CDR3 is 13 residues. The complete variable domain, with remaining parts taken from reference TRBV2 and TRBJ2-5, reads EPEVTQTPSHQVTQMGQEVILRCVPISNHLYFYWYRQILGQKVEFLVSFYNNEISEKSEIFDDQFSVERPDGSNFTLKIRSTKLEDSAMYFCASLPPQAQAQYFGPGTRLLVL.

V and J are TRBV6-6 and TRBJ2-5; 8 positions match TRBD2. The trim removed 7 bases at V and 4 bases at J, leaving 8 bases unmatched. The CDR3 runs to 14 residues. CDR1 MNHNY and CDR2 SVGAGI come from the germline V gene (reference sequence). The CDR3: CASTVPGGGETQYF. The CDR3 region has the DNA TGTGCCAGCACCGTACCCGGGGGGGGAGAGACCCAGTACTTC.

The CDR3 loop reads CASSPQAVSNQPQHF. CDR3 bases: TGTGCCAGCTCACCACAAGCGGTGAGCAATCAGCCCCAGCATTTT. The rearrangement uses TRBV18 and TRBJ1-5; no firm D call. Germline-derived CDR1 and CDR2 are KGHSH and LQKENI. V shed 1 base and J shed 1 base, with 8 bases lying between them. The CDR3 is made up of 15 amino acids. The full variable domain, in which reference TRBV18 and TRBJ1-5 provide the parts outside the CDR3, is NAGVMQNPRHLVRRRGQEARLRCSPMKGHSHVYWYRQLPEEGLKFMVYLQKENIIDESGMPKERFSAEFPKEGPSILRIQQVVRGDSAAYFCASSPQAVSNQPQHFGDGTRLSIL.

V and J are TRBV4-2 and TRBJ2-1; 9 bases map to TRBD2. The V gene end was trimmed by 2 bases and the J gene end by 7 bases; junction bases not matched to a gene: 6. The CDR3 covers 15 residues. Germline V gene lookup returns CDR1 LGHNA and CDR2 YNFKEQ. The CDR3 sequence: CASSQPSGEPNEQFF. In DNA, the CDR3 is TGTGCCAGCAGCCAACCTAGCGGGGAGCCTAATGAGCAGTTCTTC.

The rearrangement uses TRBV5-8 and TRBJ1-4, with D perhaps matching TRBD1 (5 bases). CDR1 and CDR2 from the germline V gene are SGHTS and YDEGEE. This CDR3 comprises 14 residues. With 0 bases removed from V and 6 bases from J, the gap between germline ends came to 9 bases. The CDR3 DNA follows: TGTGCCAGCAGCTTGGTTAGGGGCTATGAAAAACTGTTTTTT. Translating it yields CASSLVRGYEKLFF.

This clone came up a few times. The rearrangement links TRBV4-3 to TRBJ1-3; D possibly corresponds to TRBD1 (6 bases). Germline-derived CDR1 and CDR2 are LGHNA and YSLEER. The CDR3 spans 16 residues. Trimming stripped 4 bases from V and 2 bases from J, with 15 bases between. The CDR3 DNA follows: TGCGCCAGCAGCCCTTCACAGGGTGCCCCTGGAAACACCATATATTTT. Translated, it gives CASSPSQGAPGNTIYF.

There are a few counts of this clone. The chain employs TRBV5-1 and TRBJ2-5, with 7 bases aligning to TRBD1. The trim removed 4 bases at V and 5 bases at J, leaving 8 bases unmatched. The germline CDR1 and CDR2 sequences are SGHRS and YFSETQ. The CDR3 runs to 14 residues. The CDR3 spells CASSPGDRSETQYF. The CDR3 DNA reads TGCGCCAGCAGCCCCGGGGACAGATCGGAGACCCAGTACTTC. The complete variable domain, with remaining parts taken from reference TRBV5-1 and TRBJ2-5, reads KAGVTQTPRYLIKTRGQQVTLSCSPISGHRSVSWYQQTPGQGLQFLFEYFSETQRNKGNFPGRFSGRQFSNSRSEMNVSTLELGDSALYLCASSPGDRSETQYFGPGTRLLVL.

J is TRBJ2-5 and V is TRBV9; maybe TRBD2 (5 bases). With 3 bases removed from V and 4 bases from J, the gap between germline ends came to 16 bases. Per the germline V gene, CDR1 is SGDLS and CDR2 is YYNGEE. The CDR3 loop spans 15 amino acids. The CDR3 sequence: CASSASSDYAETQYF. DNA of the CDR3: TGTGCCAGCAGCGCCTCAAGTGACTATGCAGAGACCCAGTACTTC.

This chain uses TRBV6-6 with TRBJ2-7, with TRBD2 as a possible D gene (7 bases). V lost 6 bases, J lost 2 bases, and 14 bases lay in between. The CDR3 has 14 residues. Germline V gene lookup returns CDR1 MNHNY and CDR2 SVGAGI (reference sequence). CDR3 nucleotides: TGTGCCAGCAGAACCGGGGGGCGTCCCTACGAGCAGTACTTC. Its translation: CASRTGGRPYEQYF.

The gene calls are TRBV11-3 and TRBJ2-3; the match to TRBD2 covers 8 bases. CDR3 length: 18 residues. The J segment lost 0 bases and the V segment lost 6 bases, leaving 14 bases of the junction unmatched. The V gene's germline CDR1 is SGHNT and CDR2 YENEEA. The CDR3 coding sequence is TGTGCCAGCAGTCCCGGTCGCGGGGGGTATGAGAGCACAGATACGCAGTATTTT. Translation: CASSPGRGGYESTDTQYF.

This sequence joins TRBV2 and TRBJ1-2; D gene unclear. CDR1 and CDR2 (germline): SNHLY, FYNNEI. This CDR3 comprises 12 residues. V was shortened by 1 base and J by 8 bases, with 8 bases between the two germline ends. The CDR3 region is CASSEGLGGYTF. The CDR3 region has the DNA TGTGCCAGCAGTGAAGGACTCGGGGGCTACACCTTC.

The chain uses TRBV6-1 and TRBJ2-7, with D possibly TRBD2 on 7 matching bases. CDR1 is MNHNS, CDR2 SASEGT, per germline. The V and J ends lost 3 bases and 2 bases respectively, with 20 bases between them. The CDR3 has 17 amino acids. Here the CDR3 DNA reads TGTGCCAGCAGTGATGGGGGGGCATTAGGGTACCCCTACGAGCAGTACTTC. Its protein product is CASSDGGALGYPYEQYF.

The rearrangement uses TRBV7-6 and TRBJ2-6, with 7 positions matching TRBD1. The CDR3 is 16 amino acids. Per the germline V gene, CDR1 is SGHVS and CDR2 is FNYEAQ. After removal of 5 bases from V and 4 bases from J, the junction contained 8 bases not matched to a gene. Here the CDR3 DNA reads TGTGCCAGCAGCCGAACAGGGGTGAGCGGGGCCAACGTCCTGACTTTC. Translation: CASSRTGVSGANVLTF.

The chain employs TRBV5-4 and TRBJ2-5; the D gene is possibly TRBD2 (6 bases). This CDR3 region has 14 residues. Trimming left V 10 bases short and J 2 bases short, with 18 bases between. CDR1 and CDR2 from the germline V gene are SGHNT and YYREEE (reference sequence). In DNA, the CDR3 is TGTGCCGGCCGAAGGGACGGGGGACAAGAGACCCAGTACTTC. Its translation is CAGRRDGGQETQYF.

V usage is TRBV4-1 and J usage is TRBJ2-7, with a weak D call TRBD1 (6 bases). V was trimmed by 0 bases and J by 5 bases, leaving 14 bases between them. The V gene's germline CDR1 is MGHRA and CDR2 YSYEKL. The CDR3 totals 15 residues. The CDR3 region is CASSQEKYRVNEQYF. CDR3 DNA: TGCGCCAGCAGCCAAGAAAAATACAGGGTGAACGAGCAGTACTTC.

CDR3 nucleotides: TGCGCCAGCAGCCAAGAACGGTACCAAGAGACCCAGTACTTC. Amino acids: CASSQERYQETQYF. The rearrangement joins TRBV4-1 to TRBJ2-5; D is unclear. Trimming cost V 0 bases and J 0 bases, with 5 bases left between them. This CDR3 has 14 amino acids. Germline CDR1 MGHRA, CDR2 YSYEKL.

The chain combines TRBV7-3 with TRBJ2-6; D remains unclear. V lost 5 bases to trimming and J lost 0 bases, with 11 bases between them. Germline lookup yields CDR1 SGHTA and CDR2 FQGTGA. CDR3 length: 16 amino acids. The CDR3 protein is CASSLPPGSGANVLTF. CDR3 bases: TGTGCCAGCAGCCTACCGCCCGGCTCTGGGGCCAACGTCCTGACTTTC.